This TCR beta chain was retrieved from a study of vaccination effects on CD4 cells after COVID-19. Study overall: Viral peptide pool expansion of antigen-specific CD4+ T cells preceded sequencing in the ViraFEST assay. Whole-study results and caveats: Clones of infection and vaccine origin contracted markedly late after vaccination.

As to this clone: No antigen is known for it.

Germline V gives CDR1 LNHDA, CDR2 SQIVND (reference sequence). V lost 2 bases to trimming and J lost 2 bases; unmatched junction nucleotides: 13. There are 19 residues in the CDR3. Here immunoSEQ multiplex PCR was the method, and the copy in TCRdb shows in-frame clones only, minus some. The sample lists around 46,000 clones, 55% to 85% occurring once. Once cultured for more than nine days, the cells underwent separation to obtain CD4+ T cells. Each participant was given two doses of one vaccine (BNT162b2 or mRNA-1273). The origin of this receptor is a human donor who received a COVID-19 vaccine. The rearrangement links TRBV19 to TRBJ2-3, with 10 bases matching TRBD2. The input for sequencing was CD4+ T cells from PBMCs cultured without peptide, taken after COVID-19 vaccination. The chain's CDR3 is CASSIKRGGLRTVTDTQYF. CDR3 bases: TGTGCCAGTAGTATAAAGCGGGGGGGCCTGAGAACAGTCACAGATACGCAGTATTTT.